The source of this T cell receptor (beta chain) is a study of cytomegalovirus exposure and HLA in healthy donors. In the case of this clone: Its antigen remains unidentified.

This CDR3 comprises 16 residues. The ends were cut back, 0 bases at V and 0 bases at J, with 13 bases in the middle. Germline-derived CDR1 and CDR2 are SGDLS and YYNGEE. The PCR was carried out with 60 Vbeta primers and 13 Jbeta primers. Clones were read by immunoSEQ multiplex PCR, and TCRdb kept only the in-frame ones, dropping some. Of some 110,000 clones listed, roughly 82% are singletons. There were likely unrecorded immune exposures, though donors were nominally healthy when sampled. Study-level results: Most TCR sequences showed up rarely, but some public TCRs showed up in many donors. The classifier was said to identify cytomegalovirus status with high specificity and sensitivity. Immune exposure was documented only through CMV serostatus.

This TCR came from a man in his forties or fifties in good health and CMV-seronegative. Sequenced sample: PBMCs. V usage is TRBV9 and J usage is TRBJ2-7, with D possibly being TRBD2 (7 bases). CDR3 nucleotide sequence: TGTGCCAGCAGCGTAGGTCCGGGGGGCCGCTCCTACGAGCAGTACTTC. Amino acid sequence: CASSVGPGGRSYEQYF.